Listed below are T cell receptor beta chains from one sample, sequenced in a study of cytomegalovirus exposure and HLA in healthy donors. The data were produced by immunoSEQ multiplex PCR, yet TCRdb's version contains in-frame clones alone and is incomplete. The data hold 200,000 to 250,000 clones, with around 80% observed a single time. The sequenced sample was PBMCs. The receptors were sampled from a woman aged 55-69 years in good health and CMV-seropositive. Each CDR3 is given with its conserved first and last residue. Each record gives: V gene, J gene, D gene, clone size, CDR3 protein, CDR3 DNA. A D gene is named only where the DNA matches it firmly. Some rows mark clone size as missing; the rest say once, few, many or name a class of expanded clone.

TRBV29-1	TRBJ1-1	.	few	CSVEDAGYTEAFF	TGCAGCGTTGAAGATGCGGGTTACACTGAAGCTTTCTTT
TRBV2	TRBJ1-3	.	.	CASSLSGNTIYF	TGTGCCAGCAGCCTCTCTGGAAACACCATATATTTT
TRBV7-2	TRBJ2-7	TRBD1	.	CASGKQGYEQYF	TGTGCCAGCGGCAAACAGGGGTACGAGCAGTACTTC
TRBV7-2	TRBJ2-1	.	few	CASSLTGRATEQFF	TGTGCCAGCAGCTTAACAGGGAGGGCTACTGAGCAGTTCTTC
TRBV7-2	TRBJ2-2	.	.	CASSLPSGSWTGELFF	TGTGCCAGCAGCCTTCCCTCCGGGAGTTGGACCGGGGAGCTGTTTTTT
TRBV6-5	TRBJ1-5	TRBD1	.	CASSPDRVCQPQHF	TGTGCCAGCAGTCCCGACAGGGTTTGTCAGCCCCAGCATTTT
TRBV6-1	TRBJ2-7	TRBD2	.	CASTLGRVPYEQYF	TGTGCCAGCACCTTGGGGAGGGTTCCCTACGAGCAGTACTTC
TRBV9	TRBJ2-5	TRBD2	.	CASSVASAGGRQETQYF	TGTGCCAGCAGCGTAGCTTCGGCGGGGGGACGCCAAGAGACCCAGTACTTC
TRBV7-9	TRBJ2-1	TRBD2	.	CASNRLAGADNEQFF	TGTGCCAGCAACAGACTAGCGGGAGCCGATAATGAGCAGTTCTTC
TRBV7-8	TRBJ2-2	TRBD1	.	CASSSPTGVGGELFF	TGTGCCAGCAGCAGTCCGACAGGGGTCGGCGGGGAGCTGTTTTTT
TRBV10-3	TRBJ2-2	.	.	CAISRDLSNTGELFF	TGTGCCATCAGTCGGGACTTATCGAACACCGGGGAGCTGTTTTTT
TRBV18	TRBJ2-3	TRBD2	.	CASSPQESGGVGTDTQYF	TGTGCCAGCTCACCCCAGGAATCGGGGGGAGTCGGCACAGATACGCAGTATTTT
TRBV7-6	TRBJ1-2	TRBD1	.	CASSSTGGDYGYTF	TGTGCCAGCAGTTCAACAGGGGGAGACTATGGCTACACCTTC
TRBV2	TRBJ1-4	.	.	CASSRLGGLNEKLFF	TGTGCCAGCAGCAGATTGGGGGGGCTTAATGAAAAACTGTTTTTT
TRBV13	TRBJ2-5	TRBD2	.	CASSLGGAGGMETQYF	TGTGCCAGCAGCTTAGGGGGAGCGGGGGGCATGGAGACCCAGTACTTC
TRBV5-4	TRBJ1-2	TRBD1	few	CASSPTGGYGYTF	TGTGCCAGCAGCCCTACAGGGGGCTATGGCTACACCTTC
TRBV2	TRBJ2-7	TRBD2	.	CASSETSGNEQYF	TGTGCCAGCAGTGAGACTAGCGGGAACGAGCAGTACTTC
TRBV27	TRBJ2-7	.	.	CASSLWGREQYF	TGTGCCAGCAGTTTATGGGGGCGCGAGCAGTACTTC
TRBV18	TRBJ1-2	.	.	CASSPRGGGEDGYTF	TGTGCCAGCTCACCACGAGGGGGGGGTGAGGATGGCTACACCTTC
TRBV7-9	TRBJ2-7	.	.	CASSLGGGQYF	TGTGCCAGCAGCTTAGGGGGAGGGCAGTACTTC
TRBV5-1	TRBJ2-7	.	.	CASSLDTSRYEQYF	TGCGCCAGCAGCTTGGATACTAGTAGGTACGAGCAGTACTTC
TRBV12-2	TRBJ1-2	.	.	CASRLVGTAPNYGYTF	TGTGCAAGTCGCTTAGTGGGCACCGCACCTAACTATGGCTACACCTTC
TRBV5-4	TRBJ2-5	TRBD1	.	CASSRTDRGRETQYF	TGTGCCAGCAGCCGAACCGACAGGGGGCGGGAGACCCAGTACTTC
TRBV6-5	TRBJ2-6	.	once	CASSYQRSGANVLTF	TGTGCCAGCAGTTACCAGCGGTCTGGGGCCAACGTCCTGACTTTC
TRBV7-2	TRBJ1-5	TRBD1	.	CASSFDRAYGNQPQHF	TGTGCCAGCAGCTTTGACAGGGCTTACGGCAATCAGCCCCAGCATTTT
TRBV4-2	TRBJ2-7	TRBD1	.	CASSLTGDSSYEQYF	TGTGCCAGCAGCCTAACAGGGGACAGCTCCTACGAGCAGTACTTC
TRBV5-1	TRBJ2-5	.	.	CASSLARDLETQYF	TGCGCCAGCAGCTTGGCCAGGGACTTGGAGACCCAGTACTTC
TRBV9	TRBJ1-3	TRBD1	.	CASSVVPGQGTGNTIYF	TGTGCCAGCAGCGTAGTGCCAGGACAGGGGACTGGAAACACCATATATTTT
TRBV6-5	TRBJ2-5	TRBD2	few	CASSTTSGGGEQYF	TGTGCCAGCAGTACGACTAGCGGAGGCGGGGAGCAGTACTTC
TRBV4-3	TRBJ2-7	TRBD2	once	CASSQVLAGGPEQYF	TGCGCCAGCAGCCAAGTCTTGGCGGGGGGGCCCGAGCAGTACTTC
TRBV7-2	TRBJ1-3	.	few	CASSYGGGGNTIYF	TGTGCCAGCAGCTACGGGGGGGGTGGAAACACCATATATTTT
TRBV19	TRBJ2-5	TRBD1	.	CASSVWGQGGEETQYF	TGTGCCAGTAGTGTCTGGGGACAGGGAGGTGAGGAGACCCAGTACTTC
TRBV13	TRBJ2-1	TRBD2	.	CASSLAPGREGKNEQFF	TGTGCCAGCAGCTTGGCGCCTGGGCGGGAGGGTAAGAATGAGCAGTTCTTC
TRBV13	TRBJ2-7	TRBD2	.	CATAEAGATYEQYF	TGTGCCACTGCCGAGGCGGGAGCCACCTACGAGCAGTACTTC
TRBV2	TRBJ2-5	TRBD2	.	CASSEAYLAGGWETQYF	TGTGCCAGCAGTGAAGCGTATCTAGCGGGAGGCTGGGAGACCCAGTACTTC
TRBV6-6	TRBJ1-1	TRBD1	few	CASSYSTGGTEAFF	TGTGCCAGCAGTTACTCGACAGGGGGCACTGAAGCTTTCTTT
TRBV6-5	TRBJ2-7	.	.	CASSSWGAGDEQYF	TGTGCCAGCAGTTCTTGGGGCGCAGGTGACGAGCAGTACTTC
TRBV6-1	TRBJ2-1	.	.	CASSTGTQHYNEQFF	TGTGCCAGCAGTACCGGGACTCAACACTACAATGAGCAGTTCTTC
TRBV5-1	TRBJ2-7	TRBD1	.	CASRLKPGQGTHEQYF	TGCGCCAGCAGATTAAAGCCGGGACAGGGGACCCACGAGCAGTACTTC
TRBV9	TRBJ2-1	TRBD1	.	CASSVGGRGLSNEQFF	TGTGCCAGCAGCGTAGGCGGCAGGGGGCTGAGCAATGAGCAGTTCTTC
TRBV18	TRBJ2-5	TRBD2	few	CASSRSPSGVEGQETQYF	TGTGCCAGCTCACGGTCACCTAGCGGAGTTGAGGGGCAAGAGACCCAGTACTTC
TRBV5-1	TRBJ2-3	TRBD2	few	CASSFAGVGTDTQYF	TGCGCCAGCAGCTTTGCGGGAGTCGGCACAGATACGCAGTATTTT